A single T cell receptor (beta chain) is shown here with its context. Its target is not known. The data belong to a study of cytomegalovirus exposure and HLA in healthy donors. General study findings and limits: Follow-up analysis later connected one missense variant in DCLRE1C with trimming of TCR beta V- and J-genes. Most CMV-associated TCR beta chains appeared HLA-restricted in a later analysis.

Germline trimming cut 6 bases from V and 4 bases from J; bases unmatched to any gene: 14. Germline V gene lookup returns CDR1 SGHVS and CDR2 FQNEAQ. The CDR3 totals 16 residues. A multiplex PCR was run with 60 Vbeta primers and 13 Jbeta primers. Data came from immunoSEQ multiplex PCR; TCRdb stores just in-frame clones and leaves some out. The table includes roughly 200,000 clones, more than 60% detected once. Sequencing was carried out using PBMCs. J is TRBJ2-7 and V is TRBV7-8; 8 nucleotides match TRBD2. This receptor was identified in a woman aged 25 to 39 in good health and CMV-seropositive. This CDR3 is CASRTFPASGSYEQYF. CDR3 nucleotide sequence: TGTGCCAGCAGGACATTCCCGGCGAGCGGGAGTTACGAGCAGTACTTC.